The TCR beta chain described here comes from a study of blood T cell repertoires in COVID-19 (dated by TCRdb to the early 2020s). With respect to the entire study: Samples covering the acute and convalescent phases of COVID-19 were provided by collaborators in the United States, Italy and Spain. The prospective study material was composed of cDNA or gDNA derived from T cells, B-cell-depleted T cells, or PBMCs. The dataset comprised deeply sampled blood TCRbeta repertoires from subjects exposed to, actively infected with, or recovered from COVID-19. The repertoires were released in a freely available public database intended as a resource for research on the immune response to SARS-CoV-2. The samples were drawn from two sources: the first 160 participants of the ongoing ImmuneRACE study, and 1,254 subjects contributed by 6 global collaborators. A de-identified subject ID, COVID-19 status, age in years and sex were almost always included in the sample metadata. HLA class I and class II types, where available, came from metadata supplied by the sample provider rather than from assay-based typing.

TCRbeta CDR3 regions were amplified from genomic DNA by means of the immunoSEQ Assay, a bias-controlled multiplex PCR. Per the original workflow: The number of nucleated cells in each sample was estimated from the amplification of reference gene primers within the assay. To quantify the absolute abundance of each unique TCRbeta CDR3 rearrangement, sequence reads were collapsed and filtered. For each sample, productive Simpson clonality was calculated as the square root of Simpson's diversity index over productive rearrangements. TCRdb limited this immuneACCESS table to in-frame rearrangements with V and J called. A share of clones is missing; checked studies link under half to unresolved V genes, and the rest is unexplained. V and J calls and clone size are copied from that table; D and trimming were computed from the DNA. For this sample the table gives around 260,000 clones, of which around 88% were detected only once. The ten largest clonotypes hold approximately 2% of the sample.

The germline V gene supplies CDR1 SGHRS and CDR2 YFSETQ. Trimming removed 1 base from V and 8 bases from J, leaving 12 bases between the germline ends. CDR3 length: 13 amino acids, cysteine to phenylalanine. Only the CDR3 DNA stays, 39 bases, in frame from base 1. The investigation overall reported the following: The amount of clinical and demographic metadata varied by source and participant and was provided uncurated.

As regards this clone: No cognate antigen has been identified for it. No much larger clonotype is one base removed from it; base qualities were not supplied.

Collaborating institutions collected whole blood in K2EDTA tubes following their own protocols. For TCRbeta analysis, collaborators shipped samples in one of three forms: frozen whole blood, isolated PBMCs, or DNA extracted from either of those sample types. Sequencing was done on a sample of peripheral blood. Rearrangement joined TRBV5-1 to TRBJ1-2; the best D guess is TRBD1, with 5 bases matching. The receptor comes from a man aged 30 to 39 with active or convalescent COVID-19. The encoded CDR3 is CASSLNTGWGYTF. At the DNA level, the sequence is TGCGCCAGCAGCTTGAACACAGGTTGGGGCTACACCTTC.